This record looks at one T cell receptor (beta chain) sequence and its context. Its antigen is not known. This sample is part of a study of shared clonotypes between healthy human individuals. Overall study: Three CD4 naive, three CD4 memory, two CD8 naive and one CD8 memory plate were used per donor. Study-level points and caveats: Since donors were few, the genetic and exposure-history diversity represented was limited. Non-shared clonotypes had lower generation probabilities than those shared by all four donors.

Only in-frame clones appear in the TCRdb table, and some are missing; sequencing was by immunoSEQ multiplex PCR. This sample has millions of clones, with 95% found just once. Donors had no recently reported acute infections or vaccinations and were HIV-negative. The CDR3 totals 16 residues. J was trimmed by 5 bases and V by 8 bases; bases with no gene match: 14. Per germline, CDR1 SGHTA and CDR2 FQGTGA. The chain couples TRBV7-3 to TRBJ2-1, with 8 bases identical to TRBD1. Specimen: naive CD4+ T cells sorted from blood. Subset given: CD45RA+ positively selected. The TCR comes from a man aged 18 to 35 in good health. CDR3 sequence: CASSLRLGQDHNEQFF. In DNA form, the CDR3 reads TGTGCCAGCTCCTTAAGGTTGGGACAGGATCACAATGAGCAGTTCTTC. The full variable domain, its missing parts supplied by reference TRBV7-3 and TRBJ2-1, is GAGVSQTPSNKVTEKGKYVELRCDPISGHTALYWYRQSLGQGPEFLIYFQGTGAADDSGLPNDRFFAVRPEGSVSTLKIQRTERGDSAVYLCASSLRLGQDHNEQFFGPGTRLTVL.